The TCR beta chain under discussion was sequenced for a study of identical twins. TCRdb reprocessed the 5' RACE reads with MiXCR, giving one entry per CDR3 protein. The repertoire has roughly 1,500,000 distinct CDR3 sequences, less than 35% of them found once; the top ten carry less than 0.35%. Germline values: CDR1 ENHRY, CDR2 SYGVKD. The CDR3 runs to 11 residues. The V end was cut by 6 bases, the J end by 6 bases, with 9 bases between. The chain joins TRBV10-3 to TRBJ2-7; D ambiguous. The sequence was collected from a newborn girl in good health. The sequenced sample consisted of cord blood. The CDR3 DNA reads TGTGCCATCAGGCAAACTTCCGAGCAGTACTTC. Translating gives CAIRQTSEQYF.